This entry lists 23 T cell receptor beta chains sequenced from one sample in a study of STAT5B mutations in CD4+ large granular lymphocyte leukemia. Clones were read by immunoSEQ multiplex PCR, and TCRdb kept only the in-frame ones, dropping some. Counted here are over a hundred clones, around 62% occurring once; the ten biggest clones make up 60% to 85%. The source material was PBMCs. These receptors came from a man between 65 and 85 years old with CD4+ T-cell large granular lymphocyte leukemia.

This CDR3 reads CAWSVLAGGRGELFF. CDR3 nucleotide sequence: TGTGCCTGGAGTGTACTAGCGGGAGGCAGGGGGGAGCTGTTTTTT. The chain joins TRBV30 to TRBJ2-2, with 12 bases fitting TRBD2. Germline lookup yields CDR1 GTSNPN and CDR2 SVGIG (reference sequence). The CDR3 spans 15 residues. V trimming: 0 bases; J trimming: 8 bases; junction bases outside the gene matches: 4.

V is TRBV7-6 and J is TRBJ2-3, with 11 positions matching TRBD2. Per the germline V gene, CDR1 is SGHVS and CDR2 is FNYEAQ. The CDR3 sequence is 16 residues long. The V segment lost 5 bases and the J segment 7 bases; nucleotides outside the gene matches: 11. CDR3 sequence: CASSPGTSGRMNTQYF. In DNA form, the CDR3 reads TGTGCCAGCAGCCCCGGGACTAGCGGCAGGATGAATACGCAGTATTTT.

The CDR3 region has the DNA TGTGCCAGCAGTGACTCCCCGACTAGCGGGAGTATAAATGAGCAGTTCTTC. This sequence encodes CASSDSPTSGSINEQFF. V and J are TRBV6-4 and TRBJ2-1; 12 nucleotides match TRBD2. Germline CDR1 is MRHNA and CDR2 is SNTAGT. Trimming removed 0 bases from V and 7 bases from J; junction bases left unmatched: 7. This CDR3 contains 17 residues.

V gene TRBV30 combines with J gene TRBJ2-1; the D gene is possibly TRBD2 (6 bases). Looked up from germline, CDR1 is GTSNPN and CDR2 is SVGIG (reference sequence). The V end lost 7 bases, the J end lost 12 bases, and 16 bases lay between the germline ends. The CDR3 spans 11 residues. The CDR3 DNA is TGTGCCTTATATAGCGGTTTGGGGCAGTTCTTC. Protein product: CALYSGLGQFF. Filled out from reference TRBV30 and TRBJ2-1, the complete variable domain reads SQTIHQWPATLVQPVGSPLSLECTVEGTSNPNLYWYRQAAGRGLQLLFYSVGIGQISSEVPQNLSASRPQDRQFILSSKKLLLSDSGFYLCALYSGLGQFFGPGTRLTVL.

The J gene is TRBJ2-1, the V gene TRBV6-1; D perhaps matches TRBD1 (6 bases). Deletions cut 8 bases from V and 1 base from J, with 15 bases between. This CDR3 is 15 amino acids long. Germline V gene data show CDR1 as MNHNS and CDR2 as SASEGT. The CDR3 loop is CASSSGQGSYNEQFF. The CDR3 DNA is TGTGCCAGCTCATCGGGGCAGGGGTCCTACAATGAGCAGTTCTTC.

V usage is TRBV7-9 and J usage is TRBJ2-2; the D is unclear. The CDR3 contains 14 residues. The V and J ends lost 3 bases and 4 bases respectively, with 9 bases between them. The germline CDR1 and CDR2 sequences are SEHNR and FQNEAQ (reference sequence). The CDR3 here is CASSLGRSTGELFF. CDR3 nucleotide sequence: TGTGCCAGCAGCTTGGGCAGGAGCACCGGGGAGCTGTTTTTT.

The J gene is TRBJ1-1, the V gene TRBV28; 7 bases line up with TRBD1. The CDR3 sequence is 13 residues long. CDR1 is MDHEN and CDR2 is SYDVKM in the germline V gene. Trimming took 6 bases from V and 5 from J; bases not matched to a gene: 6. The CDR3 spells CASRRQGITEAFF. CDR3 DNA: TGTGCCAGCAGGAGACAGGGAATAACTGAAGCTTTCTTT.

The chain uses TRBV28 and TRBJ2-7; D remains ambiguous. Trimming cost V 4 bases and J 3 bases, with 4 bases left between them. The germline gives CDR1 MDHEN, CDR2 SYDVKM. CDR3 length: 11 residues. The CDR3 here is CASSSFYEQYF. The CDR3, as DNA: TGTGCCAGCAGTTCTTTCTACGAGCAGTACTTC.

This clone rates as large (0.1 to 1%). This chain uses TRBV19 with TRBJ2-3; 8 bases fit TRBD2. With 5 bases clipped from V and 4 bases from J, the junction kept 5 bases outside the gene matches. CDR3 length: 14 amino acids. Per the germline V gene, CDR1 is LNHDA and CDR2 is SQIVND (reference sequence). The CDR3 is CASSREGGADTQYF. DNA of the CDR3: TGTGCCAGTAGTCGGGAGGGGGGCGCAGATACGCAGTATTTT.

J is TRBJ2-1 and V is TRBV6-5, with D perhaps being TRBD1 or TRBD2 (7 bases each). Germline V lookup: CDR1 MNHEY, CDR2 SVGAGI. Trimming cost V 7 bases and J 7 bases, with 20 bases left between them. The CDR3 is 15 amino acids. The CDR3 DNA reads TGTGCCAGCATTCTAGGGGGCGGGAGCCGTAATGAGCAGTTCTTC. Encoded protein: CASILGGGSRNEQFF.

This clone was seen a single time. The CDR3, as DNA: TGTGCCAGCAAAGGGACGGGGACCTACGAGCAGTACTTC. Its translation: CASKGTGTYEQYF. The V and J genes are TRBV28 and TRBJ2-7; either TRBD1 or TRBD2 may fit D (5 bases each). This CDR3 comprises 13 residues. The V end was cut by 7 bases, the J end by 2 bases, with 12 bases between. Germline CDR1 MDHEN, CDR2 SYDVKM.

The V and J genes are TRBV5-4 and TRBJ2-6; 11 positions agree with TRBD2. Germline loops: CDR1 SGHNT, CDR2 YYREEE (reference sequence). V trimming: 2 bases; J trimming: 1 base; junction bases outside the gene matches: 2. This CDR3 has 17 amino acids. The CDR3 sequence: CASSFGTSGSGANVLTF. CDR3 in DNA: TGTGCCAGCAGCTTCGGGACTAGCGGTTCTGGGGCCAACGTCCTGACTTTC.

By share, this clone ranks as large. V usage is TRBV19 and J usage is TRBJ2-3; 7 bases align to TRBD2. This CDR3 comprises 14 residues. Germline CDR1 reads LNHDA; CDR2 reads SQIVND (reference sequence). The ends lost 5 bases at V and 4 bases at J; junction bases unmatched: 6. The CDR3 DNA sequence: TGTGCCAGTAGTCGGGGGAGGGGCGCAGATACGCAGTATTTT. It codes for CASSRGRGADTQYF. Using reference TRBV19 and TRBJ2-3 for the parts outside the CDR3, the full variable domain is DGGITQSPKYLFRKEGQNVTLSCEQNLNHDAMYWYRQDPGQGLRLIYYSQIVNDFQKGDIAEGYSVSREKKESFPLTVTSAQKNPTAFYLCASSRGRGADTQYFGPGTRLTVL.

This CDR3 reads CATRDREGPEAFF. The CDR3 region has the DNA TGTGCCACCAGGGACAGGGAAGGTCCTGAAGCTTTCTTT. The rearrangement links TRBV15 to TRBJ1-1; TRBD1 matches at 8 bases. The CDR3 sequence is 13 residues long. From germline, CDR1 is LNHNV and CDR2 YYDKDF (reference sequence). V was clipped by 6 bases and J by 6 bases; unmatched bases: 6.

The J gene is TRBJ1-1, the V gene TRBV27; D is possibly TRBD1 (5 bases). Germline CDR1 reads MNHEY; CDR2 reads SMNVEV (reference sequence). The V and J ends lost 2 bases and 7 bases respectively, with 8 bases between them. The CDR3 is 12 residues long. The CDR3 loop is CASSLGGSEAFF. CDR3 nucleotide sequence: TGTGCCAGCAGTTTAGGGGGGAGTGAAGCTTTCTTT.

This chain links TRBV6-5 with TRBJ2-6, with D unclear. Trimming removed 6 bases at V and 1 base at J, with 4 bases between. The CDR3 contains 13 residues. CDR1 is MNHEY and CDR2 is SVGAGI in the germline V gene. The CDR3: CASRLSGANVLTF. The CDR3 region has the DNA TGTGCCAGCAGGCTGTCTGGGGCCAACGTCCTGACTTTC.

The chain recombines TRBV6-1 with TRBJ2-7, with D perhaps TRBD2 (6 bases). This CDR3 is 13 amino acids long. Trimming stripped 1 base from V and 4 bases from J, with 8 bases between. Germline V gives CDR1 MNHNS, CDR2 SASEGT. The CDR3 nucleotides read TGTGCCAGCAGTGAAGGGGAGGTATACGAGCAGTACGTC. Translation: CASSEGEVYEQYV.

The chain links TRBV6-5 to TRBJ2-3; D is ambiguous. Per the germline V gene, CDR1 is MNHEY and CDR2 is SVGAGI. The CDR3 consists of 14 residues. Trimming removed 4 bases at V and 2 bases at J, with 10 bases between. This chain's CDR3 is CASSFRASTDTQYF. CDR3 nucleotide sequence: TGTGCCAGCAGTTTCCGAGCATCCACAGATACGCAGTATTTT.

This clone counts as large (0.1 to 1%). The V gene is TRBV19, the J gene TRBJ1-1, with 8 bases aligning to TRBD1. This CDR3 spans 15 amino acids. Germline V lookup: CDR1 LNHDA, CDR2 SQIVND (reference sequence). Trimming cost V 5 bases and J 6 bases; bases outside gene matches: 11. This CDR3 is CASSPHDRGLAEAFF. The CDR3 nucleotides read TGTGCCAGTAGTCCTCATGACAGGGGATTGGCTGAAGCTTTCTTT.

On this clone: The sample holds other DNA sequences that translate to the same CDR3. This chain uses TRBV2 with TRBJ2-7; no firm D call. Per the germline V gene, CDR1 is SNHLY and CDR2 is FYNNEI. Trimming took 1 base from V and 2 from J, leaving 6 bases between them. CDR3 length: 13 residues. The CDR3 is CASSEGPAYEQYF. The CDR3 nucleotides are TGTGCCAGCAGTGAAGGCCCAGCCTACGAGCAGTACTTC. The full variable domain, its missing parts supplied by reference TRBV2 and TRBJ2-7, is EPEVTQTPSHQVTQMGQEVILRCVPISNHLYFYWYRQILGQKVEFLVSFYNNEISEKSEIFDDQFSVERPDGSNFTLKIRSTKLEDSAMYFCASSEGPAYEQYFGPGTRLTVT.

By sample fraction, this clone is large. The identical CDR3 is also encoded by other nucleotide sequences in the sample. The J gene is TRBJ2-3, the V gene TRBV19; a weak D match, TRBD2 (7 bases). The germline V and J ends were trimmed by 5 bases and 4 bases, with 13 bases remaining between them. Looked up from germline, CDR1 is LNHDA and CDR2 is SQIVND (reference sequence). The CDR3 has 14 residues. CDR3 amino acids: CASSRGGGADTQYF. In nucleotides, the CDR3 is TGTGCCAGTAGTCGAGGGGGGGGCGCAGATACGCAGTATTTT.

The V gene is TRBV6-4, the J gene TRBJ2-2; maybe TRBD2 (5 bases). The germline V gene has CDR1 MRHNA and CDR2 SNTAGT. This CDR3 is 16 amino acids long. V lost 5 bases and J 3 bases, leaving 16 bases between the germline ends. The CDR3 protein is CASSPRGSGDTGELFF. The DNA for the CDR3 is TGTGCCAGCAGTCCCCGTGGGAGTGGGGACACCGGGGAGCTGTTTTTT.

Details on this clone: This could be a read error, since a much larger clone is one nucleotide away. At the DNA level, this CDR3 is encoded by other sequences in the same sample as well. The chain combines TRBV19 with TRBJ2-3, with TRBD2 as a possible D gene (7 bases). The CDR3 has 14 residues. The V end was cut by 5 bases, the J end by 4 bases, with 13 bases between. Germline V CDR1 and CDR2: LNHDA, SQIVND (reference sequence). The CDR3 nucleotides are TGTGCCAGTAGTCGTGGGGGGGGCGCAGATACGCAGTATTTT. Protein: CASSRGGGADTQYF.